These 30 T cell receptor beta chains share one sample of origin, sequenced in a study of shared clonotypes between healthy human individuals. Produced via immunoSEQ multiplex PCR; TCRdb's table is partial and in-frame only. The repertoire holds about 2.1 million clones, with 93% as singletons. In the naive CD8 group, cells lacked CD45RO and were positively selected for CCR7, so terminally differentiated effector memory CD45RA+ cells were left out. Sequenced: naive CD8+ T cells from PBMCs. The receptors were gathered from a man between 18 and 29 years old in good health. Some clones in this sample may be carry-over from other donors' samples.

Only a few counts were recorded for this clone. The chain joins TRBV27 to TRBJ1-5, with no clear D. CDR3 size: 16 residues. With 1 base removed from V and 7 bases from J, the gap between germline ends came to 17 bases. Germline V gene lookup returns CDR1 MNHEY and CDR2 SMNVEV (reference sequence). As DNA, the CDR3 is TGTGCCAGCAGTTTATATGGCGGGGTCAGGTTCCAGCCCCAGCATTTT. Its translation is CASSLYGGVRFQPQHF.

This chain links TRBV6-1 with TRBJ2-7, with 8 bases fitting TRBD2. The CDR3 totals 17 residues. CDR1 and CDR2 from the germline V gene are MNHNS and SASEGT. With 4 bases clipped from V and 4 bases from J, the junction kept 15 bases outside the gene matches. Here the CDR3 reads CASSASNPGGLRYEQYF. CDR3 nucleotides: TGTGCCAGCAGTGCATCAAATCCGGGAGGGTTGCGGTACGAGCAGTACTTC.

The chain employs TRBV9 and TRBJ1-3, with 9 bases identical to TRBD1. The V and J ends lost 4 bases and 2 bases, in that order; junction bases with no gene match: 7. Germline-derived CDR1 and CDR2 are SGDLS and YYNGEE. The CDR3 runs 16 residues. Here the CDR3 reads CASSHPGQGPGNTIYF. In DNA, the CDR3 is TGTGCCAGCAGCCATCCGGGACAGGGCCCTGGAAACACCATATATTTT. Drawing the rest from reference TRBV9 and TRBJ1-3, the complete variable domain is DSGVTQTPKHLITATGQRVTLRCSPRSGDLSVYWYQQSLDQGLQFLIQYYNGEERAKGNILERFSAQQFPDLHSELNLSSLELGDSALYFCASSHPGQGPGNTIYFGEGSWLTVV.

As to this clone: The sample has other DNA sequences that encode this CDR3 too. The chain is built from TRBV19 and TRBJ2-2; D call uncertain. The germline V and J ends were trimmed by 1 base and 5 bases, with 5 bases remaining between them. The length of the CDR3 is 13 residues. Germline V gene data show CDR1 as LNHDA and CDR2 as SQIVND (reference sequence). CDR3 coding DNA: TGTGCCAGTAGTATAGGGGCGACCGGGGAGCTGTTTTTT. It is translated as CASSIGATGELFF.

Concerning this clone itself: This same CDR3 is encoded by further DNA sequences in the sample. This chain links TRBV27 with TRBJ2-2; D is ambiguous. The germline V gene encodes CDR1 MNHEY and CDR2 SMNVEV (reference sequence). Between the trimmed V and J ends, which lost 5 bases and 1 base, there was a span of 5 bases. The CDR3 has 13 residues. The chain's CDR3 is CASSQRNTGELFF. The DNA of the CDR3 is TGTGCCAGCAGTCAGCGGAACACCGGGGAGCTGTTTTTT.

This chain connects TRBV4-3 to TRBJ2-1; D is uncertain. This CDR3 has 15 amino acids. V was trimmed by 3 bases and J by 2 bases, leaving 11 bases between them. The germline V gene encodes CDR1 LGHNA and CDR2 YSLEER. This CDR3 is CASSQAMAAYNEQFF. The CDR3 nucleotides are TGCGCCAGCAGCCAGGCGATGGCGGCCTACAATGAGCAGTTCTTC.

As for this clone: The same CDR3 can be traced to other DNA sequences in this sample. The rearrangement uses TRBV2 and TRBJ1-4, with D hard to call. Germline V gene sequence: CDR1 SNHLY, CDR2 FYNNEI. This CDR3 is 11 amino acids long. Trimming removed 4 bases at V and 7 bases at J, with 4 bases between. CDR3 in DNA: TGTGCCAGCAGTGTGGGTGAAAAACTGTTTTTT. Encoded protein: CASSVGEKLFF.

CDR3 DNA sequence: TGTGCCAGCAGTCCCGGGACTGCCTTCTACGAGCAGTACTTC. It encodes CASSPGTAFYEQYF. J is TRBJ2-7 and V is TRBV28, with a possible D match to TRBD2 (6 bases). The V gene's germline CDR1 is MDHEN and CDR2 SYDVKM. Trimming removed 5 bases from V and 3 bases from J, with 14 bases in between. The CDR3 is 14 amino acids.

The rearrangement joins TRBV5-3 to TRBJ2-7; D might be TRBD2 (5 bases). TRBV5-3 is classed as an ORF, of uncertain function. The CDR3 runs to 16 residues. V was cut by 1 base and J by 2 bases, with 16 bases left in between. As DNA, the CDR3 is TGTGCCAGAAGCTTGTCGGTGTGGGAGTGGGCCTACGAGCAGTACTTC. Encoded protein: CARSLSVWEWAYEQYF.

This sequence joins TRBV21-1 and TRBJ2-4. TRBV21-1 is assigned pseudogene status. The CDR3 is 14 amino acids. As DNA, the CDR3 is TGTGCCTCTTTACGGACCGTGGTCAAAGGCATTCAGTACTTC. Translation: CASLRTVVKGIQYF.

This chain's CDR3 is CASSLEGDPSYEQYF. The CDR3 nucleotides read TGTGCCAGCAGCTTAGAAGGGGACCCGTCCTACGAGCAGTACTTC. V and J are TRBV7-8 and TRBJ2-7, with D possibly being TRBD1 or TRBD2 (5 bases each). V lost 1 base and J 1 base, leaving 11 bases between the germline ends. The CDR3 contains 15 residues. Germline V gives CDR1 SGHVS, CDR2 FQNEAQ. Drawing the rest from reference TRBV7-8 and TRBJ2-7, the complete variable domain is GAGVSQSPRYKVAKRGQDVALRCDPISGHVSLFWYQQALGQGPEFLTYFQNEAQLDKSGLPSDRFFAERPEGSVSTLKIQRTQQEDSAVYLCASSLEGDPSYEQYFGPGTRLTVT.

The chain combines TRBV7-8 with TRBJ2-7; D possibly corresponds to TRBD2 (6 bases). Germline assignment: CDR1 SGHVS and CDR2 FQNEAQ. V was trimmed by 5 bases and J by 3 bases, leaving 11 bases between them. The length of the CDR3 is 13 residues. This chain's CDR3 is CASSPGLSYEQYF. The CDR3 bases are TGTGCCAGCAGCCCGGGACTGAGCTACGAGCAGTACTTC.

This chain links TRBV4-1 with TRBJ2-4; 9 bases fit TRBD2. The CDR3 contains 17 residues. Per the germline V gene, CDR1 is MGHRA and CDR2 is YSYEKL. V lost 4 bases, J lost 12 bases, and 19 bases stayed unmatched. The CDR3 here is CASSPTLSGRGEYPQYF. For the CDR3, the DNA is TGCGCCAGCAGCCCCACCCTTAGCGGGAGAGGGGAATATCCTCAGTACTTC.

This chain uses TRBV11-2 with TRBJ2-3, with unresolved D. The CDR3 consists of 15 residues. Germline lookup yields CDR1 SGHAT and CDR2 FQNNGV. V lost 4 bases and J 0 bases, leaving 11 bases between the germline ends. CDR3 nucleotides: TGTGCCAGCAGCTGGCTAAAGGCTAGCACAGATACGCAGTATTTT. It encodes CASSWLKASTDTQYF. The variable domain in full, completed from reference TRBV11-2 and TRBJ2-3, reads EAGVAQSPRYKIIEKRQSVAFWCNPISGHATLYWYQQILGQGPKLLIQFQNNGVVDDSQLPKDRFSAERLKGVDSTLKIQPAKLEDSAVYLCASSWLKASTDTQYFGPGTRLTVL.

The CDR3 DNA reads TGTGCCAGCAGACAGGGGGCGAAGAACACTGAAGCTTTCTTT. Translating gives CASRQGAKNTEAFF. The chain employs TRBV2 and TRBJ1-1; TRBD1 matches 9 bases. Per germline, CDR1 SNHLY and CDR2 FYNNEI. After removal of 6 bases from V and 1 base from J, the junction contained 3 bases not matched to a gene. The CDR3 length is 14 residues.

The rearrangement uses TRBV6-6 and TRBJ1-1; D unresolved. Germline V gene lookup returns CDR1 MNHNY and CDR2 SVGAGI (reference sequence). V gave up 6 bases and J gave up 7 bases, with 12 bases separating them. The CDR3 length is 12 residues. CDR3 DNA sequence: TGTGCCAGCAGGCCCGGACCGCTTGAAGCTTTCTTT. Its protein is CASRPGPLEAFF.

As to this clone: One junction end does not reproduce the germline sequence, and a read error may be involved. This rearrangement joins TRBV6-1 to TRBJ1-1; the D is unclear. This CDR3 is built from 16 residues. CDR1 and CDR2 (germline): MNHNS, SASEGT. The DNA for the CDR3 is TGTGCCAGCAGCGAAGGGTTGGGTTTTATGAACACTGAAGCTTTCTTT. This codes for CASSEGLGFMNTEAFF.

The chain recombines TRBV7-9 with TRBJ2-1; 13 bases match TRBD2. The CDR3 sequence is 16 residues long. V lost 5 bases, J lost 3 bases, and 4 bases stayed unmatched. The V gene's germline CDR1 is SEHNR and CDR2 FQNEAQ (reference sequence). Written as DNA, the CDR3 is TGTGCCAGCAGCAAACTAGCGGGGGGGCTCTACAATGAGCAGTTCTTC. It yields the protein CASSKLAGGLYNEQFF.

The chain is built from TRBV29-1 and TRBJ2-1; TRBD2 agrees at 14 bases. After removal of 6 bases from V and 7 bases from J, the junction contained 11 bases not matched to a gene. Germline CDR1 and CDR2: SQVTM and ANQGSEA. This CDR3 comprises 16 residues. The CDR3 DNA reads as TGCAGCGTGTCGGGACTAGCGGGAGTAGGTCTAAATGAGCAGTTCTTC. It is translated as CSVSGLAGVGLNEQFF.

The chain has TRBV9 and TRBJ2-4; TRBD1 agrees at 9 bases. The germline V gene encodes CDR1 SGDLS and CDR2 YYNGEE. V gave up 3 bases and J gave up 6 bases; unmatched junction bases: 4. This CDR3 is built from 14 residues. The CDR3 reads CASSGGQGGNIQYF. CDR3 DNA: TGTGCCAGCAGCGGGGGACAGGGTGGAAACATTCAGTACTTC.

As regards this clone: The sample holds other DNA sequences that translate to the same CDR3. The gene calls are TRBV28 and TRBJ2-4; D might be TRBD1 (5 bases). This CDR3 region has 14 residues. Trimming cost V 2 bases and J 2 bases, with 7 bases left between them. Germline-derived CDR1 and CDR2 are MDHEN and SYDVKM. CDR3 DNA sequence: TGTGCCAGCAGTTTACAGGGAACCAAAAACATTCAGTACTTC. Translation: CASSLQGTKNIQYF. Together with reference TRBV28 and TRBJ2-4, the CDR3 gives the full variable domain: DVKVTQSSRYLVKRTGEKVFLECVQDMDHENMFWYRQDPGLGLRLIYFSYDVKMKEKGDIPEGYSVSREKKERFSLILESASTNQTSMYLCASSLQGTKNIQYFGAGTRLSVL.

The V gene is TRBV28, the J gene TRBJ1-4; D unresolved. This CDR3 has 15 residues. CDR1 and CDR2 (germline): MDHEN, SYDVKM. V lost 7 bases to trimming and J lost 0 bases, with 12 bases between them. Here the CDR3 reads CASIISLATNEKLFF. The CDR3 nucleotides read TGTGCCAGCATCATCAGTCTCGCAACTAATGAAAAACTGTTTTTT.

Concerning this clone itself: Other nucleotide sequences from this sample produce the same CDR3. The chain recombines TRBV2 with TRBJ2-5, with D unresolved. Trimming removed 5 bases at V and 3 bases at J, with 1 base between. Germline V gene lookup returns CDR1 SNHLY and CDR2 FYNNEI. The CDR3 runs to 10 residues. The CDR3 DNA reads as TGTGCCAGCAGTAAAGAGACCCAGTACTTC. This gives the protein CASSKETQYF.

The chain combines TRBV27 with TRBJ1-2, with D perhaps matching TRBD1 (5 bases). The germline CDR1 and CDR2 sequences are MNHEY and SMNVEV (reference sequence). Trimming left V 3 bases short and J 4 bases short, with 12 bases between. The CDR3 consists of 14 residues. The CDR3 loop is CASSLLGPRYGYTF. The CDR3 DNA reads TGTGCCAGCAGTTTGTTGGGGCCTCGCTATGGCTACACCTTC.

V gene TRBV7-8 combines with J gene TRBJ1-2; D call uncertain. CDR1 and CDR2 from the germline V gene are SGHVS and FQNEAQ. This CDR3 region has 14 residues. The V and J ends lost 4 bases and 8 bases respectively, with 17 bases between them. The CDR3 spells CASSSILDSAGYTF. DNA of the CDR3: TGTGCCAGCAGCTCAATCCTAGACTCGGCGGGCTACACCTTC.

This chain uses TRBV6-5 with TRBJ2-7; no reliable D call. This CDR3 contains 13 residues. Germline assignment: CDR1 MNHEY and CDR2 SVGAGI. Trimming left V 0 bases short and J 2 bases short, with 5 bases between. The CDR3 is CASSYSIAYEQYF. The CDR3 DNA is TGTGCCAGCAGTTACTCGATCGCCTACGAGCAGTACTTC.

The chain has TRBV28 and TRBJ2-5; 8 bases align to TRBD1. Germline V gives CDR1 MDHEN, CDR2 SYDVKM. J was trimmed by 2 bases and V by 7 bases; bases with no gene match: 6. The CDR3 has 14 amino acids. The CDR3 sequence: CASTTGATQETQYF. CDR3 nucleotide sequence: TGTGCCAGCACGACAGGGGCGACTCAAGAGACCCAGTACTTC.

V and J are TRBV27 and TRBJ1-1; D is possibly TRBD1 (5 bases). Trimming took off 2 bases at V and 4 bases at J, with 14 bases between the two ends. Germline CDR1 and CDR2: MNHEY and SMNVEV (reference sequence). This CDR3 is 15 amino acids long. CDR3 in amino acids: CASSLIPKGLTEAFF. Written as DNA, the CDR3 is TGTGCCAGCAGTTTAATCCCCAAGGGGCTCACTGAAGCTTTCTTT.

This clone was detected only once. This chain links TRBV11-2 with TRBJ1-1, with no clear D. With 4 bases removed from V and 4 bases from J, the gap between germline ends came to 13 bases. This CDR3 comprises 14 residues. CDR1 is SGHAT and CDR2 is FQNNGV in the germline V gene. The CDR3: CASSSGGRATEAFF. The DNA of the CDR3 is TGTGCCAGCAGCTCCGGCGGGAGGGCCACTGAAGCTTTCTTT.

V usage is TRBV28 and J usage is TRBJ2-5; D unclear. V lost 6 bases to trimming and J lost 2 bases, with 4 bases between them. CDR1 is MDHEN, CDR2 SYDVKM, per germline. The length of the CDR3 is 11 residues. The CDR3 DNA reads TGTGCCAGCAGGGAACAAGAGACCCAGTACTTC. It translates to CASREQETQYF.